This TCR beta chain was profiled in a study of shared clonotypes between healthy human individuals. Overall study context: Researchers assigned three CD4 naive, three CD4 memory, two CD8 naive and one CD8 memory plate to each donor. Notes on the study in general: Sorted-subset sequencing was shown by rarefaction to be incomplete despite large depth.

CD45RO-negative, CCR7-positively selected cells formed the naive CD8 fraction, excluding terminally differentiated effector memory CD45RA+ cells. For this clone: Its antigen is not known. Other nucleotide sequences from this sample produce the same CDR3.

V lost 3 bases and J lost 2, with 5 bases in between. The V gene's germline CDR1 is MNHEY and CDR2 SMNVEV (reference sequence). The CDR3 extends over 13 amino acids. Clones were read by immunoSEQ multiplex PCR, and TCRdb kept only the in-frame ones, dropping some. The sample contains millions of clones, roughly 94% of which appear only once. The source of this sequence is a man in his late teens or twenties in good health. The specimen was naive CD8+ T cells sorted from blood. V and J are TRBV27 and TRBJ1-5; no reliable D call. CDR3 sequence reads: CASSFYGNQPQHF. The CDR3 bases are TGTGCCAGCAGTTTTTATGGCAATCAGCCCCAGCATTTT.